This T cell receptor (beta chain) comes out of a study of blood T cell repertoires in COVID-19. For the study at large: Acute and convalescent COVID-19 specimens originated in the United States, Italy and Spain.

CDR1 is LNHDA, CDR2 SQIVND, per germline (reference sequence). J lost 4 bases, V lost 6 bases, and 8 bases had no gene match. The CDR3 is 14 residues long. The table came from immunoSEQ multiplex PCR; TCRdb's copy has only in-frame clones and leaves some out. The table lists over 150,000 clones, roughly 80% of them singletons. The genes are TRBV19 and TRBJ1-1; 7 bases agree with TRBD1. The source is a man younger than 35 with active or convalescent COVID-19. Sequenced input: peripheral blood. In DNA form, the CDR3 reads TGTGCCAGTAGACCTACAGGGGAAATCACTGAAGCTTTCTTT. It is translated as CASRPTGEITEAFF.